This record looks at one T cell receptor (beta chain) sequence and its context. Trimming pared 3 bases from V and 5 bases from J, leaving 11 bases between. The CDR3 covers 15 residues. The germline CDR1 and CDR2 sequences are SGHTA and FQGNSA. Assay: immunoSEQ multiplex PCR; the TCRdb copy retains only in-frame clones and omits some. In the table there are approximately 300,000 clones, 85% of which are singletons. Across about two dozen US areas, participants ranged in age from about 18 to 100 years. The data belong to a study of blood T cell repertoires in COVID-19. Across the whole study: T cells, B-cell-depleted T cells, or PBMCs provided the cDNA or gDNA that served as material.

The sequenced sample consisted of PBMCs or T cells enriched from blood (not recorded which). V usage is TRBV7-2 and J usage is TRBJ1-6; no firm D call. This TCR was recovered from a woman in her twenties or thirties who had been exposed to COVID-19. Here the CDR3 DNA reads TGTGCCAGCAGCTTCCAATCGGCGGATAATTCACCCCTCCACTTT. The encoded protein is CASSFQSADNSPLHF. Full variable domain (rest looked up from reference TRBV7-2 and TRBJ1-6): GAGVSQSPSNKVTEKGKDVELRCDPISGHTALYWYRQSLGQGLEFLIYFQGNSAPDKSGLPSDRFSAERTGGSVSTLTIQRTQQEDSAVYLCASSFQSADNSPLHFGNGTRLTVT.